The 27 T cell receptor beta chains below were found in one sample sequenced in a study of blood T cell repertoires in COVID-19. The table came from immunoSEQ multiplex PCR; TCRdb's copy has only in-frame clones and leaves some out. Here the sample spans 150,000 or so clones, approximately 88% being singletons. The sequenced material came from PBMCs or T cells enriched from blood (not recorded which). The receptors derive from an older woman who had recovered from COVID-19.

The chain has TRBV25-1 and TRBJ1-2, with D perhaps TRBD1 (5 bases). Trimming shortened V by 5 bases and J by 6 bases, and 19 bases separated the two germline ends. The CDR3 has 15 amino acids. CDR1 is MGHDK, CDR2 SYGVNS, per germline. The CDR3 sequence: CASSQAGTQRDGYTF. The CDR3 region has the DNA TGTGCCAGCAGTCAGGCCGGGACTCAGCGGGATGGCTACACCTTC.

The sample holds one count of this clone. V gene TRBV29-1 combines with J gene TRBJ2-2; 11 positions agree with TRBD2. Germline CDR1 SQVTM, CDR2 ANQGSEA. V dropped 7 bases and J dropped 6; count of bases not matched to a gene: 7. The CDR3 runs to 14 residues. The CDR3 region is CSAGTSGSSGELFF. The DNA of the CDR3 is TGCAGCGCCGGGACTAGCGGTTCTTCCGGGGAGCTGTTTTTT.

This chain uses TRBV11-3 with TRBJ1-2; 9 bases map to TRBD1. The CDR3 has 17 residues. Per germline, CDR1 SGHNT and CDR2 YENEEA. Losses at the gene ends were 6 bases for V and 6 bases for J; bases not matched to a gene: 17. The chain's CDR3 is CASSYPGTGRSKNGYTF. DNA for the CDR3: TGTGCCAGCAGTTACCCCGGGACAGGGCGATCCAAGAATGGCTACACCTTC.

The chain uses TRBV5-1 and TRBJ2-7, with D possibly matching TRBD2 (6 bases). V lost 0 bases to trimming and J lost 2 bases, with 12 bases between them. The CDR3 has 15 amino acids. From germline, CDR1 is SGHRS and CDR2 YFSETQ. CDR3 bases: TGCGCCAGCAGCTTGGTTTCTAGCGAGACCTACGAGCAGTACTTC. It specifies CASSLVSSETYEQYF. Based on the CDR3 plus reference TRBV5-1 and TRBJ2-7, the full variable domain is KAGVTQTPRYLIKTRGQQVTLSCSPISGHRSVSWYQQTPGQGLQFLFEYFSETQRNKGNFPGRFSGRQFSNSRSEMNVSTLELGDSALYLCASSLVSSETYEQYFGPGTRLTVT.

There are a few counts of this clone. This rearrangement joins TRBV27 to TRBJ2-7; 8 bases align to TRBD1. This CDR3 is 20 amino acids long. The V segment lost 5 bases and the J segment 3 bases; nucleotides outside the gene matches: 24. CDR1 is MNHEY and CDR2 is SMNVEV in the germline V gene (reference sequence). The CDR3 region has the DNA TGTGCCAGCAGTAGATTAACCCGGACAGGGTCTACCCCCAACTTCTACGAGCAGTACTTC. It yields the protein CASSRLTRTGSTPNFYEQYF.

There are a few counts of this clone. The chain employs TRBV14 and TRBJ1-2; unclear D gene. The CDR3 is 15 residues long. Germline-derived CDR1 and CDR2 are SGHDN and FVKESK. V was shortened by 4 bases and J by 4 bases, with 16 bases between the two germline ends. CDR3 coding DNA: TGTGCCAGCAGCCGAGAGAACAGACAAGTCTATGGCTACACCTTC. Translating it yields CASSRENRQVYGYTF.

The chain links TRBV2 to TRBJ2-1; 8 bases fit TRBD1. This CDR3 contains 13 residues. With V trimmed by 4 bases and J by 7 bases, 3 bases remained unmatched. Germline CDR1 is SNHLY and CDR2 is FYNNEI. CDR3 sequence reads: CASSGYRGNEQFF. In DNA form, the CDR3 reads TGTGCCAGCAGTGGGTACAGGGGGAATGAGCAGTTCTTC.

The chain employs TRBV18 and TRBJ1-2; no definite D call. Trimming took off 3 bases at V and 8 bases at J, with 19 bases between the two ends. The CDR3 spans 15 residues. The germline V gene encodes CDR1 KGHSH and CDR2 LQKENI. The CDR3 region has the DNA TGTGCCAGCTCACCTGGCGCGGAAGGAGATCAAGGCTACACCTTC. Protein product: CASSPGAEGDQGYTF.

The chain employs TRBV2 and TRBJ2-2, with D unresolved. The germline V gene encodes CDR1 SNHLY and CDR2 FYNNEI. The V end was cut by 3 bases, the J end by 7 bases, with 6 bases between. CDR3 length: 12 residues. The CDR3 here is CASSDRGGELFF. The CDR3 DNA reads as TGTGCCAGCAGTGATCGCGGCGGGGAGCTGTTTTTT.

This sequence joins TRBV28 and TRBJ2-5; possibly TRBD1 for D (6 bases). Germline values: CDR1 MDHEN, CDR2 SYDVKM. Between the trimmed V and J ends, which lost 6 bases and 5 bases, there was a span of 10 bases. This CDR3 is 12 amino acids long. The DNA of the CDR3 is TGTGCCAGCAGCAACAGGGAGGAGACCCAGTACTTC. Translated: CASSNREETQYF. Full variable domain (remainder filled in from reference TRBV28 and TRBJ2-5): DVKVTQSSRYLVKRTGEKVFLECVQDMDHENMFWYRQDPGLGLRLIYFSYDVKMKEKGDIPEGYSVSREKKERFSLILESASTNQTSMYLCASSNREETQYFGPGTRLLVL.

The rearrangement joins TRBV2 to TRBJ1-2; a possible D gene is TRBD1 (6 bases). The CDR3 sequence is 12 residues long. The germline V gene has CDR1 SNHLY and CDR2 FYNNEI. V lost 11 bases, J lost 5 bases, and 15 bases lay in between. This chain's CDR3 is CAGNQGIYGYTF. CDR3 sequence (DNA): TGTGCCGGAAATCAGGGGATTTATGGCTACACCTTC.

The chain uses TRBV5-1 and TRBJ2-7; D may be TRBD2 (6 bases). Looked up from germline, CDR1 is SGHRS and CDR2 is YFSETQ. This CDR3 has 15 amino acids. The germline V and J ends were trimmed by 5 bases and 1 base, with 16 bases remaining between them. CDR3 in amino acids: CASRDPGVRSYEQYF. CDR3 bases: TGCGCCAGCAGGGACCCGGGGGTCCGATCCTACGAGCAGTACTTC.

The chain carries TRBV5-6 and TRBJ2-5; perhaps TRBD1 as D (6 bases). Trimming cost V 0 bases and J 5 bases, with 8 bases left between them. Germline-derived CDR1 and CDR2 are SGHDT and YYEEEE. The CDR3 runs 13 residues. Here the CDR3 reads CASSLDRVETQYF. DNA for the CDR3: TGTGCCAGCAGCTTGGACAGGGTGGAGACCCAGTACTTC. The complete variable domain, with remaining parts taken from reference TRBV5-6 and TRBJ2-5, reads DAGVTQSPTHLIKTRGQQVTLRCSPKSGHDTVSWYQQALGQGPQFIFQYYEEEERQRGNFPDRFSGHQFPNYSSELNVNALLLGDSALYLCASSLDRVETQYFGPGTRLLVL.

The V gene is TRBV19, the J gene TRBJ1-2, with a weak D call TRBD1 (5 bases). The ends were cut back, 6 bases at V and 2 bases at J, with 13 bases in the middle. This CDR3 is built from 14 residues. CDR1 LNHDA and CDR2 SQIVND come from the germline V gene (reference sequence). CDR3 in DNA: TGTGCCAGTAGGTCGGGGGAAGGGAACTATGGCTACACCTTC. This gives the protein CASRSGEGNYGYTF. The complete variable domain, with remaining parts taken from reference TRBV19 and TRBJ1-2, reads DGGITQSPKYLFRKEGQNVTLSCEQNLNHDAMYWYRQDPGQGLRLIYYSQIVNDFQKGDIAEGYSVSREKKESFPLTVTSAQKNPTAFYLCASRSGEGNYGYTFGSGTRLTVV.

As regards this clone: Other DNA sequences in the sample encode the same CDR3. The rearrangement joins TRBV5-1 to TRBJ2-7; 12 nucleotides align to TRBD2. Germline CDR1 reads SGHRS; CDR2 reads YFSETQ. The CDR3 has 15 amino acids. V lost 0 bases, J lost 3 bases, and 1 base stayed unmatched. The CDR3 region is CASSLGTSGVYEQYF. CDR3 nucleotides: TGCGCCAGCAGCTTGGGGACTAGCGGGGTCTACGAGCAGTACTTC.

The chain is built from TRBV7-9 and TRBJ1-5, with a possible D match to TRBD1 (6 bases). Trimming left V 3 bases short and J 7 bases short, with 25 bases between. Germline assignment: CDR1 SEHNR and CDR2 FQNEAQ (reference sequence). The CDR3 has 18 residues. The chain's CDR3 is CASSLGTLTGGTAQPQHF. The CDR3 DNA reads as TGTGCCAGCAGCTTGGGCACCTTGACAGGCGGAACGGCACAGCCCCAGCATTTT.

CDR3: CASSPRRSPNTGELFF. CDR3 bases: TGTGCCAGCAGCCCCCGACGTAGCCCGAACACCGGGGAGCTGTTTTTT. The rearrangement links TRBV9 to TRBJ2-2; D gene unclear. Deletions cut 4 bases from V and 0 bases from J, with 13 bases between. Germline V gives CDR1 SGDLS, CDR2 YYNGEE. CDR3 length: 16 amino acids.

The genes are TRBV9 and TRBJ2-2; D remains unclear. V lost 0 bases and J lost 7, with 4 bases in between. The CDR3 sequence is 12 residues long. Germline-derived CDR1 and CDR2 are SGDLS and YYNGEE. CDR3: CASSVGNGELFF. In nucleotides, the CDR3 is TGTGCCAGCAGCGTAGGTAACGGGGAGCTGTTTTTT.

V is TRBV2 and J is TRBJ2-5; 12 bases align to TRBD2. With V trimmed by 4 bases and J by 3 bases, 0 bases remained unmatched. Germline loops: CDR1 SNHLY, CDR2 FYNNEI. The CDR3 is 14 residues long. The CDR3 loop is CASSGTSGKETQYF. DNA for the CDR3: TGTGCCAGCAGTGGGACTAGCGGGAAAGAGACCCAGTACTTC.

On this clone itself: The identical CDR3 is also encoded by other nucleotide sequences in the sample. The V and J genes are TRBV27 and TRBJ2-6; D perhaps matches TRBD2 (5 bases). CDR1 MNHEY and CDR2 SMNVEV come from the germline V gene (reference sequence). Trimming stripped 4 bases from V and 4 bases from J, with 11 bases between. The CDR3 length is 15 residues. The CDR3 protein is CASSSRGSGANVLTF. The DNA of the CDR3 is TGTGCCAGCAGTTCCCGAGGGTCCGGGGCCAACGTCCTGACTTTC.

The chain links TRBV27 to TRBJ1-6, with no clear D. Germline V gene data show CDR1 as MNHEY and CDR2 as SMNVEV (reference sequence). Trimming removed 0 bases at V and 9 bases at J, with 15 bases between. This CDR3 has 16 amino acids. CDR3 region: CASSLSRQAGVSPLHF. In DNA, the CDR3 is TGTGCCAGCAGTTTATCCCGGCAGGCGGGTGTTTCACCCCTCCACTTT.

The chain is built from TRBV2 and TRBJ1-1, with D possibly being TRBD1 (5 bases). V lost 3 bases, J lost 2 bases, and 7 bases lay in between. Germline V gene lookup returns CDR1 SNHLY and CDR2 FYNNEI. CDR3 length: 13 amino acids. The DNA of the CDR3 is TGTGCCAGCAGTGATCAGGGTAACACTGAAGCTTTCTTT. The encoded protein is CASSDQGNTEAFF.

This clone was counted a few times. CDR3 protein: CASSSVLVGTEAFF. The CDR3 coding sequence is TGTGCCAGCAGCTCCGTGCTAGTTGGCACTGAAGCTTTCTTT. This chain uses TRBV5-8 with TRBJ1-1; D call uncertain. The ends were cut back, 3 bases at V and 4 bases at J, with 13 bases in the middle. Looked up from germline, CDR1 is SGHTS and CDR2 is YDEGEE. This CDR3 has 14 residues.

In nucleotides, the CDR3 is TGCGCCAGCAGCCAAACGCTAGTTAACAATGAGCAGTTCTTC. This codes for CASSQTLVNNEQFF. V and J are TRBV5-1 and TRBJ2-1; D call uncertain. The germline V gene encodes CDR1 SGHRS and CDR2 YFSETQ. Trimming removed 4 bases from V and 5 bases from J, with 13 bases in between. The CDR3 runs to 14 residues.

This clone was observed a single time. V is TRBV5-1 and J is TRBJ1-1; no definite D call. V lost 4 bases to trimming and J lost 0 bases, with 7 bases between them. Germline CDR1 SGHRS, CDR2 YFSETQ. The CDR3 is 13 amino acids. CDR3 DNA sequence: TGCGCCAGCAGCACCACAGTGAACACTGAAGCTTTCTTT. Residues: CASSTTVNTEAFF.

J is TRBJ1-5 and V is TRBV7-2, with D maybe TRBD1 (5 bases). Germline V gives CDR1 SGHTA, CDR2 FQGNSA. The CDR3 sequence is 14 residues long. V lost 0 bases, J lost 6 bases, and 9 bases lay in between. The CDR3 loop is CASSLAPGRQPQHF. The DNA for the CDR3 is TGTGCCAGCAGCTTAGCCCCAGGGCGTCAGCCCCAGCATTTT. Full variable domain (missing parts from reference TRBV7-2 and TRBJ1-5): GAGVSQSPSNKVTEKGKDVELRCDPISGHTALYWYRQSLGQGLEFLIYFQGNSAPDKSGLPSDRFSAERTGGSVSTLTIQRTQQEDSAVYLCASSLAPGRQPQHFGDGTRLSIL.

This clone was seen only a few times. The chain carries TRBV6-5 and TRBJ1-3; 11 bases match TRBD1. The ends lost 8 bases at V and 8 bases at J; junction bases unmatched: 11. The CDR3 length is 15 residues. In germline, CDR1 is MNHEY, CDR2 SVGAGI. CDR3 DNA sequence: TGTGCCAGCGGACCTCCGGGACAGGGGGTTTACACCATATATTTT. Translated, it gives CASGPPGQGVYTIYF.